This T cell receptor (beta chain) originates from a study of blood T cell repertoires in COVID-19 (dated by TCRdb to 2018 to 2021). Broadly, across the study: The collaborator samples originated in the United States, Italy and Spain and spanned the acute and convalescent phases of COVID-19. A de-identified subject ID, COVID-19 status, age in years and sex were almost always included in the sample metadata. The repertoires were released in a freely available public database intended as a resource for research on the immune response to SARS-CoV-2. Subjects who had been exposed to COVID-19, were actively infected with it, or had recovered from it provided the deeply sampled blood TCRbeta repertoires that made up the dataset. Samples came from the ongoing ImmuneRACE study (first 160 participants) plus 1,254 subjects from 6 global collaborators. HLA class I and class II types, where available, came from metadata supplied by the sample provider rather than from assay-based typing. The prospective study material was composed of cDNA or gDNA derived from T cells, B-cell-depleted T cells, or PBMCs. What the authors observed across the whole study: How much clinical and demographic metadata was included differed by source and by participant, and the metadata was provided uncurated.

The immunoSEQ Assay, a bias-controlled multiplex PCR, was used to amplify TCRbeta CDR3 regions from genomic DNA. The paper's processing steps were these. The number of nucleated cells in each sample was estimated by amplification of reference gene primers within the assay. To quantify the absolute abundance of each unique TCRbeta CDR3 rearrangement, sequence reads were collapsed and filtered. Productive Simpson clonality was computed per sample as the square root of Simpson's diversity index over productive rearrangements. The table was pulled from immuneACCESS by TCRdb, which kept in-frame rearrangements only. Such tables lose some clones; where checked, under half of the loss comes from unresolved V genes, and the rest has no known cause. V, J and clone size derive from that table, while D and trimming were established from the DNA sequence. For this sample the table gives fewer than 140,000 clones, of which 84% were detected only once. Clones ranked in the top ten supply 14% of the sample.

Whole blood was collected in K2EDTA tubes by collaborating institutions according to the institutions' own protocols. For TCRbeta analysis, collaborator samples were shipped as frozen whole blood, as isolated PBMCs, or as DNA extracted from either sample type. Concerning this clone itself: Its cognate antigen has yet to be identified. No base qualities exist here, and no much larger clone lies one base off it.

This TCR was sampled from a woman aged 55-70 years with acute or convalescent COVID-19. The sample taken for sequencing was peripheral blood.

The nucleotide sequence reads TGTGCCAGCAGCGTAGGGGGCAACACCATATATTTT. Its protein product is CASSVGGNTIYF. This receptor chain uses TRBV9 and TRBJ1-3; TRBD1 is possibly the D segment (5 matching bases). V and J are truncated by 0 bases and 7 bases respectively, leaving an intervening sequence of 5 bases. CDR3 length: 12 amino acids, cysteine to phenylalanine. The only DNA kept is the CDR3, 36 bases in frame from the first base. Reading the germline V gene gives CDR1 SGDLS and CDR2 YYNGEE. Beyond the CDR3, the reference TRBV9 and TRBJ1-3 genes provide the residues; the full variable domain reads: DSGVTQTPKHLITATGQRVTLRCSPRSGDLSVYWYQQSLDQGLQFLIQYYNGEERAKGNILERFSAQQFPDLHSELNLSSLELGDSALYFCASSVGGNTIYFGEGSWLTVV.